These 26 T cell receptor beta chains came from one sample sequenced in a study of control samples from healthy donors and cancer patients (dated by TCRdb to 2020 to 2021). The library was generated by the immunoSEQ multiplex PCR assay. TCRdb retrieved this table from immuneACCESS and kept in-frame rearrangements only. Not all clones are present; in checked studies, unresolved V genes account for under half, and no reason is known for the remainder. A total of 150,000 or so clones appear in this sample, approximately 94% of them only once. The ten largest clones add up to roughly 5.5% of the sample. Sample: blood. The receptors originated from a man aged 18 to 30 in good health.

The CDR3 sequence is CASSPLEGANEKLFF. CDR3 in DNA: TGTGCCAGTAGTCCCCTGGAGGGTGCTAATGAAAAACTGTTTTTT. This chain joins TRBV19 and TRBJ1-4; D unresolved. V lost 5 bases and J 3 bases, leaving 13 bases between the germline ends. The CDR3 is 15 amino acids. Germline V gives CDR1 LNHDA, CDR2 SQIVND (reference sequence).

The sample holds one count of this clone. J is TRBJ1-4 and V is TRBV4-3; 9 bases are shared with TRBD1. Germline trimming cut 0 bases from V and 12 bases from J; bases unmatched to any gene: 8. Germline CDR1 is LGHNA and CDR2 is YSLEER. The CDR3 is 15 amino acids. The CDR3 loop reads CASSQDPGTGRQLFF. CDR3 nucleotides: TGCGCCAGCAGCCAAGATCCCGGGACAGGGAGACAACTGTTTTTT.

As DNA, the CDR3 is TGTGCCAGCAGTTCACTAGCGGGAGGTCTAAAGGGGGAGCAGTTCTTC. Translating gives CASSSLAGGLKGEQFF. V gene TRBV27 combines with J gene TRBJ2-1; 12 bases match TRBD2. The CDR3 covers 16 residues. Trimming took 4 bases from V and 10 from J; bases not matched to a gene: 11. Germline CDR1 MNHEY, CDR2 SMNVEV (reference sequence).

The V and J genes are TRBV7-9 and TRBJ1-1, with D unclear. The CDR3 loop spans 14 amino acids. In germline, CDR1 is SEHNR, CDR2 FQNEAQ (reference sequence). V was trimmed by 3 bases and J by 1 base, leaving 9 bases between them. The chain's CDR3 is CASSFDTQNTEAFF. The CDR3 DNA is TGTGCCAGCAGCTTTGACACCCAGAACACTGAAGCTTTCTTT.

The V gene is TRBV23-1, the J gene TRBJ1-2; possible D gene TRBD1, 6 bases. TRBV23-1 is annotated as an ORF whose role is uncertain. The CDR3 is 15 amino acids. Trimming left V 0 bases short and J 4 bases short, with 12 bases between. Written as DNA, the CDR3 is TGCGCCAGCAGTCAATCGGACAGTTGGGGCTATGGCTACACCTTC. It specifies CASSQSDSWGYGYTF.

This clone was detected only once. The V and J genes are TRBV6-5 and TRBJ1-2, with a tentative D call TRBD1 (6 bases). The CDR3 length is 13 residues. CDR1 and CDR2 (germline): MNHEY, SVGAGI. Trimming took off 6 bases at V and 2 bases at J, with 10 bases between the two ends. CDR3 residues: CASRSGQNYGYTF. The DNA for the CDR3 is TGTGCCAGCAGATCCGGACAGAACTATGGCTACACCTTC.

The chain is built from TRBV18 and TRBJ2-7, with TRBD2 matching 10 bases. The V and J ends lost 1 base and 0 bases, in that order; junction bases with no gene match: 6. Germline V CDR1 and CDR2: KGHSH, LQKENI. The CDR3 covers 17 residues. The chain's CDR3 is CASSPLGAGGGSYEQYF. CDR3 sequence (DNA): TGTGCCAGCTCACCACTCGGAGCGGGAGGGGGCTCCTACGAGCAGTACTTC.

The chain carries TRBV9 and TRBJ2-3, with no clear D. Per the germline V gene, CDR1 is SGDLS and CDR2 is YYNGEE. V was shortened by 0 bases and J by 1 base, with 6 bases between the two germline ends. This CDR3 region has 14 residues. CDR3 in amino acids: CASSVVSGTDTQYF. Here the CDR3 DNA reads TGTGCCAGCAGCGTAGTATCCGGCACAGATACGCAGTATTTT.

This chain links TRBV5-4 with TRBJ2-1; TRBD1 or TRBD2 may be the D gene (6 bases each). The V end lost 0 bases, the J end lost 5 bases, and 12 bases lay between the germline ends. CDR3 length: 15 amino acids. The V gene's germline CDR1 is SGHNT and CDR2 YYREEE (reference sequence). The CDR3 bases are TGTGCCAGCAGCTTGGTAAGGGGGAGGAACAATGAGCAGTTCTTC. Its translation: CASSLVRGRNNEQFF.

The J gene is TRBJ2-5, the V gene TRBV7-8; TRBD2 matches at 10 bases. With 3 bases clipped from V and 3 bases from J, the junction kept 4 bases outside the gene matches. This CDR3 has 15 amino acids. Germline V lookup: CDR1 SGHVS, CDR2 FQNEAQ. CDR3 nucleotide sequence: TGTGCCAGCAGCTTCAGCGGGAGGGAGGAAGAGACCCAGTACTTC. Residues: CASSFSGREEETQYF.

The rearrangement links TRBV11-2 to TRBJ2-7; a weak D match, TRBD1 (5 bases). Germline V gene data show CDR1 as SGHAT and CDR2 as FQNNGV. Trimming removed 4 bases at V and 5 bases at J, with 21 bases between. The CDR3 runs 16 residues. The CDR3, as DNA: TGTGCCAGCAGCTCCCCCCTGGACAAAGGCTTCGACGAGCAGTACTTC. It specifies CASSSPLDKGFDEQYF.

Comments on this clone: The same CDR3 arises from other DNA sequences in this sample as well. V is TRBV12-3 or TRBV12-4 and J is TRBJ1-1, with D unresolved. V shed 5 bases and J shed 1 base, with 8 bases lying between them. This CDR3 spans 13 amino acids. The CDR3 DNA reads TGTGCCAGCAGTGTACGGGGGAACACTGAAGCTTTCTTT. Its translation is CASSVRGNTEAFF.

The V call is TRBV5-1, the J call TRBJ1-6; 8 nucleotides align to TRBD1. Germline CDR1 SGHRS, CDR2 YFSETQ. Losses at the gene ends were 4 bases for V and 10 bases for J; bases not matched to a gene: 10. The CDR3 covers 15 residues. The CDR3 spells CASSITGTGNSPLHF. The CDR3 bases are TGCGCCAGCAGCATCACCGGGACAGGAAACTCACCCCTCCACTTT.

The CDR3 nucleotides read TGTGCCAGCAGCCAAGATAGTGGGACTAATTCACCCCTCCACTTT. Its translation is CASSQDSGTNSPLHF. V usage is TRBV3-1 (or the pseudogene TRBV3-2) and J usage is TRBJ1-6, with D possibly matching TRBD1 (5 bases). Trimming stripped 0 bases from V and 6 bases from J, with 9 bases between. Germline values: CDR1 LGHDT, CDR2 YNNKEL (reference sequence). This CDR3 comprises 15 residues.

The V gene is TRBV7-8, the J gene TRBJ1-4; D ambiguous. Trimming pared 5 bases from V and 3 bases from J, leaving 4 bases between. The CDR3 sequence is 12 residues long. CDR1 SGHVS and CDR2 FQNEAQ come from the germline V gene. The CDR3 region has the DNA TGTGCCAGCAGCACCCCTAATGAAAAACTGTTTTTT. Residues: CASSTPNEKLFF.

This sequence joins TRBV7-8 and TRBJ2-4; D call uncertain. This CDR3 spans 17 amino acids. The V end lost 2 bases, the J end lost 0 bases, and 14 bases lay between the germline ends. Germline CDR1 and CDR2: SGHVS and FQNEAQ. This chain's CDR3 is CASSLNPRALAKNIQYF. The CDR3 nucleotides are TGTGCCAGCAGCTTAAACCCGAGAGCCCTAGCCAAAAACATTCAGTACTTC.

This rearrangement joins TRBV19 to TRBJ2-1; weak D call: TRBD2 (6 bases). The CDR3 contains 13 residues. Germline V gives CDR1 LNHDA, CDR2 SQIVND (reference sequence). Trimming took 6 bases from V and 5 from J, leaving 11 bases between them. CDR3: CASRPGLDNEQFF. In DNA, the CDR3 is TGTGCCAGTAGGCCGGGACTTGACAATGAGCAGTTCTTC. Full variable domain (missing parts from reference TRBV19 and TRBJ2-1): DGGITQSPKYLFRKEGQNVTLSCEQNLNHDAMYWYRQDPGQGLRLIYYSQIVNDFQKGDIAEGYSVSREKKESFPLTVTSAQKNPTAFYLCASRPGLDNEQFFGPGTRLTVL.

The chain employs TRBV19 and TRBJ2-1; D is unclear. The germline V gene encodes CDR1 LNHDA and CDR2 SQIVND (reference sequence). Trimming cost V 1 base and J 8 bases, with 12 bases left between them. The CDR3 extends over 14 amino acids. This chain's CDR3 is CASSIGLQEDEQFF. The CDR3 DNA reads TGTGCCAGTAGTATAGGCCTCCAAGAGGATGAGCAGTTCTTC. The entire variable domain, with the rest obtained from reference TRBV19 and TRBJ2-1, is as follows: DGGITQSPKYLFRKEGQNVTLSCEQNLNHDAMYWYRQDPGQGLRLIYYSQIVNDFQKGDIAEGYSVSREKKESFPLTVTSAQKNPTAFYLCASSIGLQEDEQFFGPGTRLTVL.

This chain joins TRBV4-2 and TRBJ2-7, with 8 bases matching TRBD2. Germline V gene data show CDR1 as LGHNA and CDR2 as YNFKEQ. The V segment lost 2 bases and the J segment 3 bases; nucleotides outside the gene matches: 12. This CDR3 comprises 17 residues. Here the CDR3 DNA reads TGTGCCAGCAGCCAAAATCCGCCGACCGGGACTAGCTACGAGCAGTACTTC. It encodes CASSQNPPTGTSYEQYF.

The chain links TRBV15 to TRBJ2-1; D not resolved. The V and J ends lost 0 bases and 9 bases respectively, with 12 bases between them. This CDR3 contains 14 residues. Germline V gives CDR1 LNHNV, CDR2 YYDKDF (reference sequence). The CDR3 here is CATSRDGAKGEQFF. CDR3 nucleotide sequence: TGTGCCACCAGCAGAGATGGAGCAAAGGGTGAGCAGTTCTTC. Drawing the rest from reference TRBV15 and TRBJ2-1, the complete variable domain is DAMVIQNPRYQVTQFGKPVTLSCSQTLNHNVMYWYQQKSSQAPKLLFHYYDKDFNNEADTPDNFQSRRPNTSFCFLDIRSPGLGDTAMYLCATSRDGAKGEQFFGPGTRLTVL.

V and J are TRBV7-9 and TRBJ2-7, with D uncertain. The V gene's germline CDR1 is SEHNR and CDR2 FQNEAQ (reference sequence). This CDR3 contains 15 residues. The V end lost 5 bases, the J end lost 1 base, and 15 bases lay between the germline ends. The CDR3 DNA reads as TGTGCCAGCAGCCCTAAAGTGCCCGATTCCTACGAGCAGTACTTC. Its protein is CASSPKVPDSYEQYF.

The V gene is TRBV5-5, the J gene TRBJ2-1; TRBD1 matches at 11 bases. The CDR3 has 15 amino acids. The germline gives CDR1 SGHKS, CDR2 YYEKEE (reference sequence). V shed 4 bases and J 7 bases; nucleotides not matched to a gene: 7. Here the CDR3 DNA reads TGTGCCAGCAGCCCCCGGGACAGGGGGAGAAATGAGCAGTTCTTC. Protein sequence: CASSPRDRGRNEQFF. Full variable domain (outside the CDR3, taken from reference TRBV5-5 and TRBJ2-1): DAGVTQSPTHLIKTRGQQVTLRCSPISGHKSVSWYQQVLGQGPQFIFQYYEKEERGRGNFPDRFSARQFPNYSSELNVNALLLGDSALYLCASSPRDRGRNEQFFGPGTRLTVL.

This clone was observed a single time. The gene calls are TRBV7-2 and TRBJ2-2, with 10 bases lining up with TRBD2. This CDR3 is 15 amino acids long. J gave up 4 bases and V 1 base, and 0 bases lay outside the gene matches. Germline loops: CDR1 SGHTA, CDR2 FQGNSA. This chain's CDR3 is CASSLGLAGTGELFF. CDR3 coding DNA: TGTGCCAGCAGCTTAGGACTAGCGGGCACCGGGGAGCTGTTTTTT.

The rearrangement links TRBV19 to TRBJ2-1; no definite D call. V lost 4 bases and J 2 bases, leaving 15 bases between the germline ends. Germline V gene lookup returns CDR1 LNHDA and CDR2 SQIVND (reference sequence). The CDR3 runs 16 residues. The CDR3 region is CASSTVMSFTYNEQFF. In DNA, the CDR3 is TGTGCCAGTAGTACGGTGATGTCTTTTACCTACAATGAGCAGTTCTTC. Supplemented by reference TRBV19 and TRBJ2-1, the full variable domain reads DGGITQSPKYLFRKEGQNVTLSCEQNLNHDAMYWYRQDPGQGLRLIYYSQIVNDFQKGDIAEGYSVSREKKESFPLTVTSAQKNPTAFYLCASSTVMSFTYNEQFFGPGTRLTVL.

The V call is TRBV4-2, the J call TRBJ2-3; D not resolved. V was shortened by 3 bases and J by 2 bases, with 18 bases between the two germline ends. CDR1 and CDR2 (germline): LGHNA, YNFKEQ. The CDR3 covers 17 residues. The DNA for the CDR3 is TGTGCCAGCAGCCAGCCGGACCCACCCCAGTCCACAGATACGCAGTATTTT. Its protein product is CASSQPDPPQSTDTQYF.

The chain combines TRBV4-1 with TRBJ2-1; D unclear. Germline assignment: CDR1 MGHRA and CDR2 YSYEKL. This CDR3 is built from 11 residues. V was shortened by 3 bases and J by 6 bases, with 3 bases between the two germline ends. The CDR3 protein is CASSQLNEQFF. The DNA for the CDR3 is TGCGCCAGCAGCCAGCTCAATGAGCAGTTCTTC.